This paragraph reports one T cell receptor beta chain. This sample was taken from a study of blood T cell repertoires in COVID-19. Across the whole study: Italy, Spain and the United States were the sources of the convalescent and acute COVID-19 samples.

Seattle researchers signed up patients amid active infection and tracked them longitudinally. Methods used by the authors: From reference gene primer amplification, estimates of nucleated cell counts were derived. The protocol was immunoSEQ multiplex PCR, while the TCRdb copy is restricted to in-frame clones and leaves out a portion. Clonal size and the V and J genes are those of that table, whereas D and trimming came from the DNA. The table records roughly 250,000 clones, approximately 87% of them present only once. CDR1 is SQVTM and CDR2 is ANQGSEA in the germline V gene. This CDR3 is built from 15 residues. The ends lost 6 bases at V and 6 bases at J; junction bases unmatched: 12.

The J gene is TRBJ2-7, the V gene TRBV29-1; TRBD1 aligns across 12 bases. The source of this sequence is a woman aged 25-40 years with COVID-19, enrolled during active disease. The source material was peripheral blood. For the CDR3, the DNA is TGCAGCGTCAGTCCCGGGACAGGGGGCGCTTCCGAGCAGTACTTC. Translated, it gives CSVSPGTGGASEQYF.